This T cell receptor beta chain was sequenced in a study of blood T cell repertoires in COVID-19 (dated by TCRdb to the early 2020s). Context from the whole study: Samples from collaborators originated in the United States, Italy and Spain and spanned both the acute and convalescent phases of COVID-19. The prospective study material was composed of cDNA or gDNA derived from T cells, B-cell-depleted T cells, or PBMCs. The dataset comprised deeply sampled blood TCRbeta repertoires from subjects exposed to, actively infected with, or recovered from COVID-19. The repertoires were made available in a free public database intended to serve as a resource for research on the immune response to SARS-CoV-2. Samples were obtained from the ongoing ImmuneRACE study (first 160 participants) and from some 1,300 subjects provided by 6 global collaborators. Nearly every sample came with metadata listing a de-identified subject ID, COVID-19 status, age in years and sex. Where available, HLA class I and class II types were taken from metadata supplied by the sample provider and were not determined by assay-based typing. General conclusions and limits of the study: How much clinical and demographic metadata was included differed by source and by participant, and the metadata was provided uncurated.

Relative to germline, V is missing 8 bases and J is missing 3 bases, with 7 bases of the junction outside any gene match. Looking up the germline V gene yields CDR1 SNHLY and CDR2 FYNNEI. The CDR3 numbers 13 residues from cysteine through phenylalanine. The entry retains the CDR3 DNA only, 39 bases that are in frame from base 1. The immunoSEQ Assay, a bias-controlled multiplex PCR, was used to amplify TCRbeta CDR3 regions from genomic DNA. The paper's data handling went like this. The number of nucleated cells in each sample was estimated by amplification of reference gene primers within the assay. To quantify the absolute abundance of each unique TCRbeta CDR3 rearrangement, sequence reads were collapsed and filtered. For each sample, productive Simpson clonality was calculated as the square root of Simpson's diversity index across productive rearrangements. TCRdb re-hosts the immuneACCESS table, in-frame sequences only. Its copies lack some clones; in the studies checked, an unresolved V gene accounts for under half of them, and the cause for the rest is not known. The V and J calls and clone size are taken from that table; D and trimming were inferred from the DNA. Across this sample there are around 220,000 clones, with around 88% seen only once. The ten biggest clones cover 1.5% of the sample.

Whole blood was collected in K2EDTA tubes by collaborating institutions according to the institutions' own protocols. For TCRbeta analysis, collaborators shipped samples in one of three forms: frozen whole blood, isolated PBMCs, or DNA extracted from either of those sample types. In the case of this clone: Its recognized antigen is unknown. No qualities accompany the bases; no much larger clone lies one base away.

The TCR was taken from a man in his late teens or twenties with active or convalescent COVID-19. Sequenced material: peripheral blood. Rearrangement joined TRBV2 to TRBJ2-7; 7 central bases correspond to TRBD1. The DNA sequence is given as TGTGCCAGCGGTTTGGGGGACAGCTACGAGCAGTACTTC. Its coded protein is CASGLGDSYEQYF.